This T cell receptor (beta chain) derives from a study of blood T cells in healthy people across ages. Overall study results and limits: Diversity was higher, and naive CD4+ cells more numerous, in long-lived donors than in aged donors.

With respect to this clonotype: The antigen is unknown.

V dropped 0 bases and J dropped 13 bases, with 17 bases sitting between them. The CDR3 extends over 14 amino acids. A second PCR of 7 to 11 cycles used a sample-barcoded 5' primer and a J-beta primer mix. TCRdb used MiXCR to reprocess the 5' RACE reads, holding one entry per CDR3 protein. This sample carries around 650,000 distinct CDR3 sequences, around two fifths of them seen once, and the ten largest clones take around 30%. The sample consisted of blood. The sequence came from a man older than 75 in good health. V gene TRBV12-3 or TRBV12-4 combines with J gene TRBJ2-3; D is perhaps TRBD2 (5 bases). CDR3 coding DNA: TGTGCCAGCAGTTTAGCGCAAGGAGGTCGAGCGAAGTATTTT. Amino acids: CASSLAQGGRAKYF.